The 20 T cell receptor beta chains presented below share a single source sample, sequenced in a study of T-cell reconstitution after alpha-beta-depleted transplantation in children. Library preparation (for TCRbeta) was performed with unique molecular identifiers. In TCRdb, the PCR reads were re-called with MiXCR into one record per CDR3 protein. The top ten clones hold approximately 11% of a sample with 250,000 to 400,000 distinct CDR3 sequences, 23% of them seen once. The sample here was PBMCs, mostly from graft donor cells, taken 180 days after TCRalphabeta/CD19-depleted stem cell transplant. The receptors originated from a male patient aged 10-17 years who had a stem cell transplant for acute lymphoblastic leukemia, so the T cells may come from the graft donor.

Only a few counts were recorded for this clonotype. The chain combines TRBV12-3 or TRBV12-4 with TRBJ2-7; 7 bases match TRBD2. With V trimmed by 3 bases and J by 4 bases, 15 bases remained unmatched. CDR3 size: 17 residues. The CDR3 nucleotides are TGTGCCAGCAGTTTGGCCTTATCTAGCGGCCTCGCATACGAGCAGTACTTC. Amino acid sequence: CASSLALSSGLAYEQYF.

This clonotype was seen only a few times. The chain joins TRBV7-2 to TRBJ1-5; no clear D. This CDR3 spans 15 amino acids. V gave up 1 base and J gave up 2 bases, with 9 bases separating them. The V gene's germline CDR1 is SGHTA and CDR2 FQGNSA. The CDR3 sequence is CASSLEPGGNQPQHF. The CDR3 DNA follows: TGTGCCAGCAGCTTAGAACCGGGTGGCAATCAGCCCCAGCATTTT.

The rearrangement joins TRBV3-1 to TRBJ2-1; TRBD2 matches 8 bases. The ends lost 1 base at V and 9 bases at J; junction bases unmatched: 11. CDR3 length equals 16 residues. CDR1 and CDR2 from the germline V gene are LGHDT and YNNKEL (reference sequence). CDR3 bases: TGTGCCAGCAGCCAAGTCACAGCGGGAGTCCCGGGTGAGCAGTTCTTC. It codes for CASSQVTAGVPGEQFF.

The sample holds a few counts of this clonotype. The CDR3 bases are TGTGCCAGCAGAATTAGCGGGAGCTCCTACGAGCAGTACTTC. This encodes CASRISGSSYEQYF. This chain links TRBV7-9 with TRBJ2-7; the match to TRBD2 covers 9 bases. The germline V gene encodes CDR1 SEHNR and CDR2 FQNEAQ (reference sequence). Losses at the gene ends were 6 bases for V and 0 bases for J; bases not matched to a gene: 3. The CDR3 runs to 14 residues.

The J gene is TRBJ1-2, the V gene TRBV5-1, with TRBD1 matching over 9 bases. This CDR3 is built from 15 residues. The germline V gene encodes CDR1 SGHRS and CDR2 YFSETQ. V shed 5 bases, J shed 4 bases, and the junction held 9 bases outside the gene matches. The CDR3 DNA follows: TGCGCCAGCAGGGGACAGGGTTCCCCACGCTATGGCTACACCTTC. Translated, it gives CASRGQGSPRYGYTF.

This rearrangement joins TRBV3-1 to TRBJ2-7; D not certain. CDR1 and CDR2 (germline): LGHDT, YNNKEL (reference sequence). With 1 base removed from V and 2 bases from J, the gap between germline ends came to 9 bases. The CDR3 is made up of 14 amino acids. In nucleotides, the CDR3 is TGTGCCAGCAGCCAAGGGGTGGGGACCTACGAGCAGTACTTC. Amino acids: CASSQGVGTYEQYF.

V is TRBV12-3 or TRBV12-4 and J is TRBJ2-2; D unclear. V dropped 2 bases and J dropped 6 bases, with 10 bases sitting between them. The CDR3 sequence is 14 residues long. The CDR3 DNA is TGTGCCAGCAGTTTAAGGGAATGGTCCGGGGAGCTGTTTTTT. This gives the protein CASSLREWSGELFF.

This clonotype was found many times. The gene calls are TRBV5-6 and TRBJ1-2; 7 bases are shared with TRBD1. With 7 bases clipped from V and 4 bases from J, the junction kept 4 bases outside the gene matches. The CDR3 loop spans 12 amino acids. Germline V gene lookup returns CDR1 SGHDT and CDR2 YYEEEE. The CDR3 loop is CASRDSAYGYTF. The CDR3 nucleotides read TGTGCCAGCCGGGACAGCGCCTATGGCTACACCTTC.

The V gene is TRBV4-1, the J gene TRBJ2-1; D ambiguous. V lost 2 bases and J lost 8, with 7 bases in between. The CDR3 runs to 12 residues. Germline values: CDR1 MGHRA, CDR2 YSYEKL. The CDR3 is CASSQPTYEQFF. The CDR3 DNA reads TGCGCCAGCAGCCAACCTACGTATGAGCAGTTCTTC.

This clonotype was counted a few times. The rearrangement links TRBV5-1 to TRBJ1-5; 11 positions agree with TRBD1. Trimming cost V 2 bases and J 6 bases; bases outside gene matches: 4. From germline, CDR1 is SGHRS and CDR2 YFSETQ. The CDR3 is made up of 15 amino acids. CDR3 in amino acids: CASSFGQGAVQPQHF. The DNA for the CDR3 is TGCGCCAGCAGCTTCGGACAGGGGGCGGTTCAGCCCCAGCATTTT.

DNA of the CDR3: TGTGCCAGCAGTTCCCGTAGCGGGAGCTACGAGCAGTACTTC. Its protein is CASSSRSGSYEQYF. This chain links TRBV6-5 with TRBJ2-7, with TRBD2 matching 9 bases. The J segment lost 3 bases and the V segment lost 4 bases, leaving 4 bases of the junction unmatched. The germline CDR1 and CDR2 sequences are MNHEY and SVGAGI. CDR3 length: 14 amino acids.

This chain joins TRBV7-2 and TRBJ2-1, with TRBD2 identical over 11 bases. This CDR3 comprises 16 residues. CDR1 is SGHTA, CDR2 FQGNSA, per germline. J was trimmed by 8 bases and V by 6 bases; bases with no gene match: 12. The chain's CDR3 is CASRADTSGRSHEQFF. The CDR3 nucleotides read TGTGCCAGCAGAGCCGATACTAGCGGGAGAAGCCATGAGCAGTTCTTC.

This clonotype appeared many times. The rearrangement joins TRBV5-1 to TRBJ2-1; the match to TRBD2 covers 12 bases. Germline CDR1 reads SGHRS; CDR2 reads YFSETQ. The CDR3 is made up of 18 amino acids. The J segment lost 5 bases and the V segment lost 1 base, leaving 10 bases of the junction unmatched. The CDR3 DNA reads TGCGCCAGCAGCTTGTCTGCTAGCGGGAGGGTTACCAACAATGAGCAGTTCTTC. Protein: CASSLSASGRVTNNEQFF.

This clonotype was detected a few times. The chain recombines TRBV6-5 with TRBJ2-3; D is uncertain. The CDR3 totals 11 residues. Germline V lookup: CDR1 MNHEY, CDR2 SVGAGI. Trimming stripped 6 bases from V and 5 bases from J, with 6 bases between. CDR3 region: CASRERDTQYF. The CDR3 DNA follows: TGTGCCAGCAGGGAGAGAGATACGCAGTATTTT.

The CDR3 here is CATSVPGLAIDEQFF. DNA for the CDR3: TGTGCCACCAGCGTGCCGGGACTAGCGATCGATGAGCAGTTCTTC. The chain combines TRBV15 with TRBJ2-1; 10 positions agree with TRBD2. The CDR3 extends over 15 amino acids. The ends lost 5 bases at V and 8 bases at J; junction bases unmatched: 9. In germline, CDR1 is LNHNV, CDR2 YYDKDF (reference sequence).

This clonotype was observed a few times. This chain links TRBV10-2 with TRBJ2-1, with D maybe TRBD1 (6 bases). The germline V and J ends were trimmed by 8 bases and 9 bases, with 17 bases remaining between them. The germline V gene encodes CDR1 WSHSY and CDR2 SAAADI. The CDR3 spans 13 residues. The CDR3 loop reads CASQGHSSSEQFF. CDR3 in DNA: TGCGCCAGCCAGGGACATTCGAGCAGTGAGCAGTTCTTC.

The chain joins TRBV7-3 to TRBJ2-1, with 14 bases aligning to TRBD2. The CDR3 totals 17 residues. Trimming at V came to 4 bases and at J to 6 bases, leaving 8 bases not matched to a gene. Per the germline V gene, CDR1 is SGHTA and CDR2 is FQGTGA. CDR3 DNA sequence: TGTGCCAGCAGCTCGGGACTAGCGGGGGCGGGGGGCAATGAGCAGTTCTTC. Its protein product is CASSSGLAGAGGNEQFF.

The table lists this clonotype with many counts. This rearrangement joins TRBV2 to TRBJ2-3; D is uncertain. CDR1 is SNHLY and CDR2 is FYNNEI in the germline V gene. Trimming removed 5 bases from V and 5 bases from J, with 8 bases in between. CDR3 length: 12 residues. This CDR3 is CASSLIIDTQYF. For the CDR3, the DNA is TGTGCCAGCAGTCTAATCATAGATACGCAGTATTTT. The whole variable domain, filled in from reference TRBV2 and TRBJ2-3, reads EPEVTQTPSHQVTQMGQEVILRCVPISNHLYFYWYRQILGQKVEFLVSFYNNEISEKSEIFDDQFSVERPDGSNFTLKIRSTKLEDSAMYFCASSLIIDTQYFGPGTRLTVL.

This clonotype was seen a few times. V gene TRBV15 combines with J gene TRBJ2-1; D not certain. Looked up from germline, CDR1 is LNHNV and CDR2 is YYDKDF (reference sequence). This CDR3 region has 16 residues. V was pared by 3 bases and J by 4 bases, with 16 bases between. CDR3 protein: CATSRVLESYYNEQFF. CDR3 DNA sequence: TGTGCCACCAGCAGGGTCCTAGAATCCTATTACAATGAGCAGTTCTTC.

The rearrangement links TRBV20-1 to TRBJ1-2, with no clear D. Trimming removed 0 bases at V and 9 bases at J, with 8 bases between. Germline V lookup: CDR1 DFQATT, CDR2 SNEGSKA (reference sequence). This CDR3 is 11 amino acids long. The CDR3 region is CSAREDSSYTF. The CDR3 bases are TGCAGTGCTAGAGAGGACTCTAGCTACACCTTC.